This T cell receptor beta chain was sequenced during a study of cytomegalovirus exposure and HLA in healthy donors. The length of the CDR3 is 14 residues. V lost 3 bases and J 2 bases, leaving 11 bases between the germline ends. The germline gives CDR1 MNHEY, CDR2 SMNVEV (reference sequence). Points from the study as a whole: Available immune exposure information covered CMV serostatus only. Relative to equally common others, HLA-associated TCR beta chains showed greater clonal expansion in a later analysis.

Researchers ran the PCR with 60 Vbeta and 13 Jbeta primers. Method: immunoSEQ multiplex PCR; TCRdb's copy keeps in-frame clones and lacks some. The table shows some 170,000 clones, with less than 90% occurring only once. A word on this clone: The antigen is not known.

Source material: PBMCs. This receptor was obtained from a man between 45 and 60 years old in good health and CMV-seropositive. V and J are TRBV27 and TRBJ2-7; weak D call: TRBD2 (5 bases). CDR3 sequence (DNA): TGTGCCAGCAGTTTGGCGGCGACTACCTACGAGCAGTACTTC. Its protein product is CASSLAATTYEQYF.